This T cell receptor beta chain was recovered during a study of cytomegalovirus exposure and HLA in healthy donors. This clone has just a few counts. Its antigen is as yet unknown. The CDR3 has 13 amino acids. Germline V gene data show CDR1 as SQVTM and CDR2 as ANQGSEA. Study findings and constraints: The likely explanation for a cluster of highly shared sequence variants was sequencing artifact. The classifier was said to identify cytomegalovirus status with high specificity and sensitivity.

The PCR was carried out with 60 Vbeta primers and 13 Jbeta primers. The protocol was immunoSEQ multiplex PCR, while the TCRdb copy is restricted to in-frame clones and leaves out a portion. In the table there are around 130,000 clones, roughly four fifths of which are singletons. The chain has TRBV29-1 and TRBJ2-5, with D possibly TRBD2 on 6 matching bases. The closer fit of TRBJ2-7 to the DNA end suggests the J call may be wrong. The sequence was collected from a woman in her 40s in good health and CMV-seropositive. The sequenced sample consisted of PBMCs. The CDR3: CSVYGTSLNEQYF. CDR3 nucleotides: TGCAGCGTTTATGGGACTTCCTTAAACGAGCAGTACTTC.